The clone carrying this TCR beta chain was detected only a few times. Its antigen is not identified. The source of the sample is a study of early T cells in non-severe SARS-CoV-2 infection. As for the study in general: It was bulk RNA from unsorted whole blood that was sequenced, and the chains were unpaired. Study findings and constraints: VDJdb-based annotation leaned toward anti-spike CD8 responses and missed private and CD4 specificities.

This CDR3 is 10 amino acids long. Trimming cost V 8 bases and J 2 bases, with 4 bases left between them. Germline values: CDR1 MDHEN, CDR2 SYDVKM. Unique molecular identifiers tagged individual cDNA molecules. TCRdb reprocessed the 5' RACE reads via MiXCR and lists one record per CDR3 protein. Of around 52,000 distinct CDR3 sequences listed, approximately 6% were seen once; the top ten hold over 3.5%. The receptor was isolated from an adult who was a healthcare worker with PCR-confirmed SARS-CoV-2 infection or an uninfected control (not recorded which). The sequencing input was whole blood. V gene TRBV28 combines with J gene TRBJ2-7; no definite D call. CDR3 sequence (DNA): TGTGCCAGCGGCACCTACGAGCAGTACTTC. This sequence encodes CASGTYEQYF.